The entry below describes one TCR beta chain. The sample originates from a study of CD8 T cells in Susac syndrome. The authors reverse transcribed roughly 0.5 to 1 ug RNA with random hexamers. TCRdb independently ran MiXCR on the immunoSEQ multiplex PCR reads; one entry per CDR3 protein. The sample shows hundreds of thousands of distinct CDR3 sequences, over 85% of them seen only once. Germline CDR1 reads DFQATT; CDR2 reads SNEGSKA (reference sequence). There are 13 residues in the CDR3. Trimming at V came to 6 bases and at J to 2 bases, leaving 6 bases not matched to a gene. TEMRA cells underwent FACS enrichment and CD8+ and CD4+ T cells underwent negative isolation.

The receptor was derived from a human donor with multiple sclerosis. The sample consisted of CD4+ T cells from PBMCs. The chain uses TRBV20-1 and TRBJ2-7; 8 bases agree with TRBD2. Written as DNA, the CDR3 is TGCAGTGCCCAATCGCGGGGGGCCTACGAGCAGTACTTC. Its protein product is CSAQSRGAYEQYF.